This T cell receptor (beta chain) was retrieved from a study of CD8 T cells in ankylosing spondylitis. TCRdb itself ran the 5' RACE reads through MiXCR, one entry per CDR3 protein. The sample records roughly 280,000 distinct CDR3 sequences, 20% being singletons. This clonotype was seen repeatedly, ten times or more. The germline CDR1 and CDR2 sequences are DFQATT and SNEGSKA (reference sequence). V lost 5 bases, J lost 1 base, and 11 bases lay in between. The CDR3 has 13 amino acids. Material: blood, either unsorted or a sorted T cell fraction (not recorded which). The gene calls are TRBV20-1 and TRBJ1-1, with D hard to call. The TCR sequence derives from a male donor with ankylosing spondylitis or in good health (not recorded which). The CDR3 sequence: CSAGRWGNTEAFF. DNA for the CDR3: TGCAGTGCTGGTCGATGGGGGAACACTGAAGCTTTCTTT.